This T cell receptor beta chain originates from a study of identical twins. TCRdb used MiXCR to reprocess the 5' RACE reads, holding one entry per CDR3 protein. The sample records about 920,000 distinct CDR3 sequences, approximately 13% being singletons. The same sample was also used in a study of yellow fever vaccine responses in identical twins.

The sequenced sample consisted of PBMCs. This sequence was found in a woman aged 18-29 years in good health.

Here the CDR3 reads CASSQDQAGGRGAQYF. CDR3 nucleotide sequence: TGTGCCAGCAGCCAAGATCAAGCGGGGGGGAGGGGGGCCCAGTACTTC. This chain joins TRBV4-2 and TRBJ2-5, with 10 positions matching TRBD2. V was clipped by 0 bases and J by 9 bases; unmatched bases: 10. CDR3 length equals 16 residues. CDR1 LGHNA and CDR2 YNFKEQ come from the germline V gene.